Listed here are 18 T cell receptor beta chains from one sample, sequenced in a study of T cells in Graves' hyperthyroidism and ophthalmopathy. RNA transcripts yielded amplified TCR beta CDR3 regions. A first-round RT-PCR of the TCR CDR3 used the HTBI primer set. TCRdb recomputed calls from the multiplex PCR reads with MiXCR, one row per CDR3 protein. The sample gives fewer than 250,000 distinct CDR3 sequences, roughly 17% of which show up once; 28% is in the top ten. The sample consisted of blood. Every receptor here comes from a woman younger than 35 with Graves' ophthalmopathy.

This clonotype was counted at least ten times. The rearrangement links TRBV28 to TRBJ2-3; D is possibly TRBD2 (5 bases). Germline lookup yields CDR1 MDHEN and CDR2 SYDVKM. Trimming took off 6 bases at V and 2 bases at J, with 15 bases between the two ends. CDR3 length: 15 amino acids. In DNA form, the CDR3 reads TGTGCCAGCAGACATGAGGGCCTCTACACAGATACGCAGTATTTT. It codes for CASRHEGLYTDTQYF.

This clonotype appeared many times. The V gene is TRBV2, the J gene TRBJ1-5; D gene unclear. With 4 bases removed from V and 0 bases from J, the gap between germline ends came to 10 bases. The CDR3 runs 15 residues. Looked up from germline, CDR1 is SNHLY and CDR2 is FYNNEI. This CDR3 is CASSGFGYSNQPQHF. The CDR3 DNA is TGTGCCAGCAGTGGATTTGGATATAGCAATCAGCCCCAGCATTTT.

This clonotype was recorded many times. This rearrangement joins TRBV7-3 to TRBJ2-7, with D possibly matching TRBD2 (6 bases). Per germline, CDR1 SGHTA and CDR2 FQGTGA. The V end lost 2 bases, the J end lost 0 bases, and 8 bases lay between the germline ends. This CDR3 is 14 amino acids long. The DNA of the CDR3 is TGTGCCAGCAGCTTACAAGCGGGCTCCTACGAGCAGTACTTC. Residues: CASSLQAGSYEQYF. Full variable domain (remainder filled in from reference TRBV7-3 and TRBJ2-7): GAGVSQTPSNKVTEKGKYVELRCDPISGHTALYWYRQSLGQGPEFLIYFQGTGAADDSGLPNDRFFAVRPEGSVSTLKIQRTERGDSAVYLCASSLQAGSYEQYFGPGTRLTVT.

This clonotype was seen more than once but under ten times. A junction boundary mismatches the germline segment, possibly from a read error. The chain uses TRBV7-3 and TRBJ2-2; 7 bases match TRBD2. The CDR3 spans 15 residues. Germline CDR1 SGHTA, CDR2 FQGTGA. CDR3 in amino acids: CSSSLRGGRNGELFF. CDR3 coding DNA: TGTTCCAGCAGCTTAAGGGGAGGGCGTAACGGGGAGCTGTTTTTT.

This clonotype was counted ten times or more. The chain links TRBV7-6 to TRBJ2-7; TRBD2 might be the D (6 bases). The length of the CDR3 is 15 residues. Per germline, CDR1 SGHVS and CDR2 FNYEAQ. V was pared by 6 bases and J by 0 bases, with 15 bases between. The CDR3 sequence is CASSLSGASSYEQYF. Written as DNA, the CDR3 is TGTGCCAGCAGTCTTAGCGGAGCGAGCTCCTACGAGCAGTACTTC. Based on the CDR3 plus reference TRBV7-6 and TRBJ2-7, the full variable domain is GAGVSQSPRYKVTKRGQDVALRCDPISGHVSLYWYRQALGQGPEFLTYFNYEAQQDKSGLPNDRFSAERPEGSISTLTIQRTEQRDSAMYRCASSLSGASSYEQYFGPGTRLTVT.

This clonotype appeared many times. This chain links TRBV12-3 or TRBV12-4 with TRBJ2-7, with TRBD1 as a possible D gene (6 bases). The CDR3 is 13 amino acids. V lost 2 bases, J lost 6 bases, and 11 bases lay in between. The CDR3 nucleotides are TGTGCCAGCAGTTTATCTCAGGGGACCGAGCAGTACTTC. It translates to CASSLSQGTEQYF.

The chain carries TRBV6-2 or TRBV6-3 and TRBJ1-5; 11 nucleotides match TRBD1. In germline, CDR1 is MNHEY, CDR2 SVGEGT. The CDR3 is 18 residues long. V gave up 6 bases and J gave up 7 bases; unmatched junction bases: 17. CDR3 amino acids: CASSPWTGTGGSRQPQHF. The CDR3, as DNA: TGTGCCAGCAGCCCATGGACCGGGACAGGGGGAAGTCGGCAGCCCCAGCATTTT.

This clonotype has a count of ten or more. The chain links TRBV28 to TRBJ2-4, with a tentative D call TRBD1 (5 bases). V lost 5 bases to trimming and J lost 1 base, with 15 bases between them. CDR3 length: 16 residues. Germline-derived CDR1 and CDR2 are MDHEN and SYDVKM. The CDR3 sequence: CASSSRGHVAKNIQYF. CDR3 sequence (DNA): TGTGCCAGCAGTAGTCGTGGACACGTGGCCAAAAACATTCAGTACTTC.

This clonotype was observed many times. The chain employs TRBV14 and TRBJ2-7; 9 bases line up with TRBD1. Losses at the gene ends were 1 base for V and 5 bases for J; bases not matched to a gene: 3. Germline CDR1 and CDR2: SGHDN and FVKESK. This CDR3 has 14 amino acids. CDR3 sequence reads: CASSQAGTGNEQYF. In DNA form, the CDR3 reads TGTGCCAGCAGCCAAGCCGGGACAGGGAACGAGCAGTACTTC.

This clonotype was recorded at least ten times. The V call is TRBV6-1, the J call TRBJ2-3, with 7 bases identical to TRBD1. The CDR3 is 13 residues long. V lost 7 bases and J lost 4; bases outside the gene matches: 5. Per the germline V gene, CDR1 is MNHNS and CDR2 is SASEGT. CDR3 in DNA: TGTGCCAGCAAAATTGGACAGGCAGATACGCAGTATTTT. The encoded protein is CASKIGQADTQYF.

The CDR3 DNA is TGCAGTGCTAGGGCTCCAGGGACAGGGGGCGGCTACACCTTC. It specifies CSARAPGTGGGYTF. The chain recombines TRBV20-1 with TRBJ1-2; 12 nucleotides align to TRBD1. The CDR3 contains 14 residues. Germline CDR1 and CDR2: DFQATT and SNEGSKA (reference sequence). After removal of 3 bases from V and 8 bases from J, the junction contained 7 bases not matched to a gene.

This clonotype appeared many times. The rearrangement links TRBV7-2 to TRBJ1-1, with D uncertain. CDR1 SGHTA and CDR2 FQGNSA come from the germline V gene. The CDR3 contains 13 residues. V lost 1 base, J lost 4 bases, and 7 bases lay in between. The CDR3 nucleotides read TGTGCCAGCAGCTTAGGAGGTTCCACTGAAGCTTTCTTT. It codes for CASSLGGSTEAFF.

This clonotype was recorded many times. The chain uses TRBV3-1 and TRBJ2-7; 7 positions agree with TRBD1. Losses at the gene ends were 4 bases for V and 5 bases for J; bases not matched to a gene: 8. Per germline, CDR1 LGHDT and CDR2 YNNKEL (reference sequence). This CDR3 has 14 residues. CDR3 sequence (DNA): TGTGCCAGCAGCCGAGACCTAGACAGGGACGAGCAGTACTTC. Translating gives CASSRDLDRDEQYF.

As to this clonotype: A much more abundant neighbour one base away suggests this may be a read error. The gene calls are TRBV4-2 and TRBJ2-3; the match to TRBD2 covers 9 bases. Germline V CDR1 and CDR2: LGHNA, YNFKEQ. The V segment lost 4 bases and the J segment 2 bases; nucleotides outside the gene matches: 13. There are 18 residues in the CDR3. CDR3 residues: CASSRAGAGGLNTDTQYF. CDR3 DNA: TGTGCCAGCAGCCGCGCGGGGGCGGGAGGGCTCAACACAGATACGCAGTATTTT.

This clonotype has ten or more counts. CDR3 in DNA: TGTGCCAGCAGCCCCGAGGGTTATAGCAATCAGCCCCAGCATTTT. Its translation is CASSPEGYSNQPQHF. V and J are TRBV6-2 or TRBV6-3 and TRBJ1-5; D call uncertain. CDR1 is MNHEY and CDR2 is SVGEGT in the germline V gene. The V end was cut by 6 bases, the J end by 0 bases, with 12 bases between. The length of the CDR3 is 15 residues.

The sample holds many counts of this clonotype. The J gene is TRBJ2-3, the V gene TRBV7-2; D is possibly TRBD1 (5 bases). V shed 4 bases and J shed 10 bases, with 9 bases lying between them. Germline CDR1 and CDR2: SGHTA and FQGNSA. The CDR3 totals 11 residues. The chain's CDR3 is CASSSDSAQYF. CDR3 DNA: TGTGCCAGCAGCTCCGACAGCGCGCAGTATTTT.

This clonotype has a count of ten or more. The chain couples TRBV19 to TRBJ1-1; D is unresolved. Germline V gene data show CDR1 as LNHDA and CDR2 as SQIVND (reference sequence). The V gene lost 2 bases and the J gene lost 0 bases, with 7 bases spanning the gap. The CDR3 runs 14 residues. DNA for the CDR3: TGTGCCAGTAGTATATACGGTATGAACACTGAAGCTTTCTTT. Its protein is CASSIYGMNTEAFF.

This clonotype was observed at least ten times. The chain links TRBV2 to TRBJ2-3, with 10 bases lining up with TRBD2. Germline values: CDR1 SNHLY, CDR2 FYNNEI. V lost 1 base and J lost 6; bases outside the gene matches: 7. The CDR3 has 16 amino acids. Here the CDR3 DNA reads TGTGCCAGCAGTGAAGTTTCAGCGGGGGGGCCGGATACGCAGTATTTT. Protein: CASSEVSAGGPDTQYF.